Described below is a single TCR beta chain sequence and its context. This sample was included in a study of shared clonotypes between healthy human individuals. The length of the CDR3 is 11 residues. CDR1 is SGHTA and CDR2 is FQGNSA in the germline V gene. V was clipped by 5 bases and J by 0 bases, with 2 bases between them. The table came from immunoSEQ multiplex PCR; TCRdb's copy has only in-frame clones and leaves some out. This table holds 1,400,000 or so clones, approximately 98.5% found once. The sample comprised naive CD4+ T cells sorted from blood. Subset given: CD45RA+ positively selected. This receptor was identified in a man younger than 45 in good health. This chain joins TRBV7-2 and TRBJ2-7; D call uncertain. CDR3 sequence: CASSVSYEQYF. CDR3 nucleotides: TGTGCCAGCAGCGTCTCCTACGAGCAGTACTTC.